The 15 T cell receptor beta chains presented below share a single source sample, sequenced in a study of post-analysis software for immune sequencing data (dated by TCRdb to the mid-2010s). The study at large found these results: Patients showed significantly higher frequencies than controls for about five TRBV segments, among them TRBV5-6, TRBV5-1 and TRBV20-1.

Their specific antigens are unknown. Receptors were amplified or captured by PCR. TCRdb lists the instrument as Illumina HiSeq 2500. To reduce PCR and sequencing biases, unique molecular identifiers were incorporated into the TCR beta cDNA libraries. TCRdb's own reprocessing of the public reads used fastp at Q25 and MiXCR and kept productive beta chains. Identical CDR3 protein sequences are pooled into one entry, listed with their most common genes and DNA. The sample yields hundreds of thousands of distinct CDR3 sequences; about 27% were counted once. Of the sample, 0.5% to 0.6% falls within the top ten clones. The specimen sequenced was blood. The receptors were sampled from a girl under 18 with multiple sclerosis.

V usage is TRBV24-1 and J usage is TRBJ1-2; no clear D gene. V lost 9 bases, J lost 6 bases, and 10 bases lay in between. CDR3 length: 11 residues. Germline CDR1 reads KGHDR; CDR2 reads SFDVKD. In DNA, the CDR3 is TGTGCCACCGCGTTTGGAAATGGCTACACCTTC. Translation: CATAFGNGYTF.

The rearrangement joins TRBV7-9 to TRBJ1-5, with D perhaps TRBD1 (5 bases). The CDR3 is 17 amino acids. Germline V lookup: CDR1 SEHNR, CDR2 FQNEAQ (reference sequence). The V end was cut by 2 bases, the J end by 3 bases, with 17 bases between. CDR3 loop: CASSLSPLRGDNQPQHF. As DNA, the CDR3 is TGTGCCAGCAGCTTATCTCCTCTCCGGGGGGACAATCAGCCCCAGCATTTT.

This clonotype was seen a few times. The CDR3 is CASVWGSSYNEQFF. The CDR3 DNA sequence: TGCGCCAGCGTTTGGGGGAGCTCCTACAATGAGCAGTTCTTC. V gene TRBV5-1 combines with J gene TRBJ2-1; possibly TRBD1 or TRBD2 for D (5 bases each). From germline, CDR1 is SGHRS and CDR2 YFSETQ. Between the trimmed V and J ends, which lost 7 bases and 0 bases, there was a span of 11 bases. The CDR3 runs to 14 residues.

The CDR3 protein is CSVNRNRASYGYTF. CDR3 in DNA: TGCAGCGTGAACCGGAACAGGGCTAGCTATGGCTACACCTTC. The chain is built from TRBV29-1 and TRBJ1-2; maybe TRBD1 (6 bases). With 6 bases removed from V and 4 bases from J, the gap between germline ends came to 18 bases. The CDR3 extends over 14 amino acids. CDR1 is SQVTM, CDR2 ANQGSEA, per germline. Full variable domain (remainder filled in from reference TRBV29-1 and TRBJ1-2): SAVISQKPSRDICQRGTSLTIQCQVDSQVTMMFWYRQQPGQSLTLIATANQGSEATYESGFVIDKFPISRPNLTFSTLTVSNMSPEDSSIYLCSVNRNRASYGYTFGSGTRLTVV.

Only a few counts were recorded for this clonotype. J is TRBJ2-3 and V is TRBV7-9, with 8 bases that match TRBD2. The V segment lost 4 bases and the J segment 2 bases; nucleotides outside the gene matches: 11. The CDR3 has 17 amino acids. Germline CDR1 and CDR2: SEHNR and FQNEAQ (reference sequence). In DNA, the CDR3 is TGTGCCAGCAGCTCCCGAGGGGCGGGAGGCCCCACAGATACGCAGTATTTT. Amino acid sequence: CASSSRGAGGPTDTQYF. Combining the CDR3 with reference TRBV7-9 and TRBJ2-3 gives the whole variable domain DTGVSQNPRHKITKRGQNVTFRCDPISEHNRLYWYRQTLGQGPEFLTYFQNEAQLEKSRLLSDRFSAERPKGSFSTLEIQRTEQGDSAMYLCASSSRGAGGPTDTQYFGPGTRLTVL.

The chain carries TRBV29-1 and TRBJ1-2; TRBD1 aligns across 7 bases. This CDR3 region has 13 residues. V shed 3 bases and J 4 bases; nucleotides not matched to a gene: 5. Germline CDR1 SQVTM, CDR2 ANQGSEA. As DNA, the CDR3 is TGCAGCGTTGATAAGTGGGACAGCTATGGCTACACCTTC. It is translated as CSVDKWDSYGYTF. The variable domain in full, completed from reference TRBV29-1 and TRBJ1-2, reads SAVISQKPSRDICQRGTSLTIQCQVDSQVTMMFWYRQQPGQSLTLIATANQGSEATYESGFVIDKFPISRPNLTFSTLTVSNMSPEDSSIYLCSVDKWDSYGYTFGSGTRLTVV.

The chain carries TRBV29-1 and TRBJ2-5, with D tentatively TRBD2 (5 bases). The CDR3 has 17 amino acids. The V end was cut by 2 bases, the J end by 5 bases, with 24 bases between. The germline V gene has CDR1 SQVTM and CDR2 ANQGSEA. CDR3 nucleotides: TGCAGCGTTGAACGGGCCGGAGGATCTAGATTGGAGGAGACCCAGTACTTC. It is translated as CSVERAGGSRLEETQYF.

This clonotype was counted at least ten times. The rearrangement links TRBV7-9 to TRBJ2-5; no clear D. Germline V gives CDR1 SEHNR, CDR2 FQNEAQ (reference sequence). The V end was cut by 3 bases, the J end by 3 bases, with 11 bases between. The CDR3 is 14 residues long. CDR3 loop: CASSFHTLEETQYF. In nucleotides, the CDR3 is TGTGCCAGCAGCTTCCATACTTTGGAAGAGACCCAGTACTTC.

This clonotype was counted many times. This sequence joins TRBV7-9 and TRBJ2-7; tentatively, D is TRBD1 or TRBD2 (5 bases each). Trimming removed 9 bases from V and 2 bases from J, with 20 bases in between. This CDR3 has 15 amino acids. Germline CDR1 is SEHNR and CDR2 is FQNEAQ (reference sequence). The CDR3: CASGTWAVAPYEQYF. The CDR3, as DNA: TGTGCCAGTGGGACCTGGGCAGTGGCCCCCTACGAGCAGTACTTC.

This chain uses TRBV7-9 with TRBJ1-5; TRBD1 might be the D (5 bases). Germline lookup yields CDR1 SEHNR and CDR2 FQNEAQ (reference sequence). V was trimmed by 2 bases and J by 0 bases, leaving 17 bases between them. The CDR3 sequence is 18 residues long. The CDR3 bases are TGTGCCAGCAGCTTACTACCGCGGACAAACTATAGCAATCAGCCCCAGCATTTT. This encodes CASSLLPRTNYSNQPQHF. Full variable domain (remainder filled in from reference TRBV7-9 and TRBJ1-5): DTGVSQNPRHKITKRGQNVTFRCDPISEHNRLYWYRQTLGQGPEFLTYFQNEAQLEKSRLLSDRFSAERPKGSFSTLEIQRTEQGDSAMYLCASSLLPRTNYSNQPQHFGDGTRLSIL.

This chain uses TRBV5-1 with TRBJ2-5; the match to TRBD2 covers 12 bases. The CDR3 runs 16 residues. The V and J ends lost 4 bases and 2 bases, in that order; junction bases with no gene match: 6. Germline CDR1 and CDR2: SGHRS and YFSETQ. The CDR3 reads CASSTLAGGPQETQYF. CDR3 in DNA: TGCGCCAGCAGCACACTAGCGGGGGGCCCACAAGAGACCCAGTACTTC.

This clonotype was counted many times. J is TRBJ2-3 and V is TRBV20-1; perhaps TRBD1 as D (5 bases). CDR3 length: 13 residues. The germline V and J ends were trimmed by 4 bases and 0 bases, with 8 bases remaining between them. In germline, CDR1 is DFQATT, CDR2 SNEGSKA (reference sequence). In nucleotides, the CDR3 is TGCAGTGCTATCAGACAGAGCACAGATACGCAGTATTTT. This encodes CSAIRQSTDTQYF.

The chain links TRBV20-1 to TRBJ2-3, with 10 positions matching TRBD2. Germline CDR1 and CDR2: DFQATT and SNEGSKA (reference sequence). Trimming removed 5 bases from V and 1 base from J; junction bases left unmatched: 6. The CDR3 extends over 15 amino acids. Here the CDR3 reads CSAGPLAGRTDTQYF. The DNA for the CDR3 is TGCAGTGCTGGCCCACTAGCGGGACGCACAGATACGCAGTATTTT.

This chain uses TRBV5-1 with TRBJ2-1; tentatively, D is TRBD1 or TRBD2 (5 bases each). Germline V gene sequence: CDR1 SGHRS, CDR2 YFSETQ. This CDR3 spans 14 amino acids. V shed 4 bases and J shed 0 bases, with 8 bases lying between them. Here the CDR3 DNA reads TGCGCCAGCAGCCGGGACCCCTCCTACAATGAGCAGTTCTTC. Translating it yields CASSRDPSYNEQFF.

This clonotype occurred a few times. This chain uses TRBV3-1 with TRBJ1-2; TRBD1 matches at 7 bases. This CDR3 has 15 amino acids. V lost 0 bases and J lost 4; bases outside the gene matches: 5. The V gene's germline CDR1 is LGHDT and CDR2 YNNKEL (reference sequence). The CDR3 nucleotides are TGTGCCAGCAGCCAAGATTTCGCAGGGGGCTATGGCTACACCTTC. Protein sequence: CASSQDFAGGYGYTF.